This T cell receptor (beta chain) is drawn from a study of cytomegalovirus exposure and HLA in healthy donors. Study outcomes and limitations: Later analysis found that TCR beta chains associated with HLA were more clonally expanded than other, equally common chains. Later analysis identified 15,000 to 20,000 TCR beta sequences associated with HLA alleles, using a false discovery rate threshold of 0.05. Reportedly, cytomegalovirus status was diagnosed with high sensitivity and specificity. It was only CMV serostatus that was available as immune exposure information.

The PCR used 60 Vbeta and 13 Jbeta primers. Data came from immunoSEQ multiplex PCR; TCRdb stores just in-frame clones and leaves some out. The table shows 90,000 to 150,000 clones, with nearly 80% occurring only once. On this clone: Its antigen is not identified.

The CDR3 is made up of 17 amino acids. Per the germline V gene, CDR1 is MDHEN and CDR2 is SYDVKM. V was cut by 5 bases and J by 0 bases, with 14 bases left in between. This TCR derives from a young woman in good health and CMV-seropositive. Material: PBMCs. The rearrangement joins TRBV28 to TRBJ2-6; D gene uncertain. CDR3: CASSPRVPRSGANVLTF. The CDR3 DNA is TGTGCCAGCAGTCCCCGGGTCCCCCGCTCTGGGGCCAACGTCCTGACTTTC.